Listed below are T cell receptor beta chains from one sample, sequenced in a study of blood T cells in healthy people across ages. MiXCR, applied by TCRdb to the 5' RACE reads, yields one record per CDR3 protein. The top ten hold less than 2.5% of the sample, which has roughly 2 million distinct CDR3 sequences, around 48% seen once. The sample was blood. The receptors stem from a woman between 40 and 55 years old in good health. Each CDR3 is given with its conserved first and last residue. D genes are given only for firm matches. Clone size, where shown, is once, few, many, or a class for clones that have expanded.

NA,few,TRBJ2-1,TRBV7-2,CASSLSRIREQFF,TGTGCCAGCAGCTTATCCCGGATTCGGGAGCAGTTCTTC
NA,once,TRBJ1-2,TRBV4-3,CASSQEIGTVLYGYTF,TGCGCCAGCAGCCAAGAGATCGGAACAGTCCTCTATGGCTACACCTTC
NA,NA,TRBJ1-2,TRBV18,CASSRPALDGYTF,TGTGCCAGCTCACGGCCGGCGTTGGATGGCTACACCTTC
NA,NA,TRBJ1-2,TRBV20-1,CSALDGLAYGYTF,TGCAGTGCCCTGGACGGCCTAGCATATGGCTACACCTTC
NA,NA,TRBJ2-1,TRBV3-1,CASSQAPYLYNEQFF,TGTGCCAGCAGCCAAGCTCCGTACCTCTACAATGAGCAGTTCTTC
NA,NA,TRBJ1-4,TRBV13,CASSSEGVATNEKLFF,TGTGCCAGCAGCTCAGAGGGAGTTGCAACTAATGAAAAACTGTTTTTT
NA,NA,TRBJ1-2,TRBV9,CASSATSTALVGGYTF,TGTGCCAGCAGCGCCACTTCGACAGCCCTAGTAGGTGGCTACACCTTC
TRBD1,NA,TRBJ1-5,TRBV6-5,CASRDRGRTSNQPQHF,TGTGCCAGCAGGGACAGGGGGCGAACTAGCAATCAGCCCCAGCATTTT
NA,NA,TRBJ2-1,TRBV29-1,CSVEDRGKSTTNKQFF,TGCAGCGTTGAAGATCGCGGAAAGTCCACCACAAACAAGCAGTTCTTC
NA,NA,TRBJ2-3,TRBV5-1,CASSGGSPARRTDTQYF,TGCGCCAGCAGTGGGGGGTCTCCAGCCCGCCGCACAGATACGCAGTATTTT
NA,NA,TRBJ2-3,TRBV6-6,CASTPNRADTQYF,TGTGCCAGCACGCCGAATAGGGCAGATACGCAGTATTTT
NA,NA,TRBJ1-5,TRBV24-1,CATSDYQPQHF,TGTGCCACCAGTGATTATCAGCCCCAGCATTTT
NA,NA,TRBJ1-5,TRBV10-3,CATHGGISNQPQHF,TGTGCCACTCACGGGGGGATTAGCAATCAGCCCCAGCATTTT
TRBD2,once,TRBJ2-1,TRBV28,CASSEGLAGKKDNEQFF,TGTGCCAGCAGCGAAGGACTAGCGGGTAAAAAGGACAATGAGCAGTTCTTC
NA,NA,TRBJ2-6,TRBV6-2/TRBV6-3,CASRHTGTGANVLTF,TGTGCCAGCAGACACACAGGGACCGGGGCCAACGTCCTGACTTTC
TRBD1,few,TRBJ2-7,TRBV28,CASSSDRGNSYEQYF,TGTGCCAGCAGTTCTGACAGGGGGAATTCCTACGAGCAGTACTTC
NA,NA,TRBJ2-1,TRBV7-9,CAGTRLGPLDEQFF,TGTGCCGGCACCAGACTAGGACCACTCGATGAGCAGTTCTTC
TRBD2,NA,TRBJ2-5,TRBV15,CATAGASGDHKETQYF,TGTGCCACCGCAGGGGCTAGCGGGGACCACAAAGAGACCCAGTACTTC
NA,NA,TRBJ1-1,TRBV20-1,CSAKGEGASTEAFF,TGCAGTGCTAAAGGGGAGGGCGCGAGCACTGAAGCTTTCTTT
NA,NA,TRBJ1-5,TRBV12-3/TRBV12-4,CASSSAWSNQPQHF,TGTGCCAGCAGCTCCGCATGGAGCAATCAGCCCCAGCATTTT
NA,NA,TRBJ1-2,TRBV20-1,CSAPYQGGYTF,TGCAGTGCTCCTTATCAAGGTGGCTACACCTTC
TRBD2,few,TRBJ2-6,TRBV7-2,CASSRRLAGSSGANVLTF,TGTGCCAGCAGCCGCCGACTAGCGGGGAGCTCTGGGGCCAACGTCCTGACTTTC
TRBD1,few,TRBJ2-7,TRBV10-2,CASSRMGQRLTYEQYF,TGCGCCAGCAGTCGAATGGGACAGAGGTTAACCTACGAGCAGTACTTC
NA,many,TRBJ2-1,TRBV27,CASSLGTYNEQFF,TGTGCCAGCAGCTTAGGGACCTACAATGAGCAGTTCTTC
NA,NA,TRBJ2-7,TRBV20-1,CSARGVGAEPYEQYF,TGCAGTGCTAGAGGGGTCGGGGCGGAACCCTACGAGCAGTACTTC
TRBD1,few,TRBJ1-5,TRBV12-3/TRBV12-4,CASSSWGQSNQPQHF,TGTGCCAGCAGTTCCTGGGGACAGAGCAATCAGCCCCAGCATTTT
NA,NA,TRBJ2-3,TRBV29-1,CSVKGSDAQYF,TGCAGCGTCAAGGGGTCAGATGCGCAGTATTTT
TRBD2,NA,TRBJ2-3,TRBV13,CASSLGASGYSTDTQYF,TGTGCCAGCAGCTTAGGCGCTAGCGGGTATAGCACAGATACGCAGTATTTT
TRBD2,once,TRBJ2-3,TRBV5-1,CASSSRLPGSGGTDTQYF,TGCGCCAGCAGCTCCCGACTCCCCGGTAGCGGGGGAACAGATACGCAGTATTTT
NA,NA,TRBJ2-4,TRBV24-1,CATSDPSPGPENKNIQYF,TGTGCCACCAGTGATCCCTCTCCCGGGCCAGAAAACAAAAACATTCAGTACTTC
TRBD1,NA,TRBJ2-1,TRBV12-3/TRBV12-4,CASSHRDRGIDEQFF,TGTGCCAGCAGCCACCGGGACAGGGGTATTGATGAGCAGTTCTTC
NA,NA,TRBJ1-2,TRBV20-1,CSAWDNNYGYTF,TGCAGTGCTTGGGACAATAACTATGGCTACACCTTC
NA,NA,TRBJ2-7,TRBV18,CASSIVGSSYEQYF,TGTGCCAGCTCAATTGTTGGGAGCTCCTACGAGCAGTACTTC
TRBD2,NA,TRBJ2-1,TRBV5-1,CASSLARTSGGPLYNEQFF,TGCGCCAGCAGCTTGGCCCGGACTAGCGGGGGGCCCCTCTACAATGAGCAGTTCTTC
NA,NA,TRBJ1-1,TRBV3-1,CASSRGSGTEAFF,TGTGCCAGCAGCCGGGGATCAGGCACTGAAGCTTTCTTT
NA,NA,TRBJ2-3,TRBV11-2,CASSLGTGWGTDTQYF,TGTGCCAGCAGCTTGGGCACAGGGTGGGGCACAGATACGCAGTATTTT
NA,NA,TRBJ2-3,TRBV5-1,CASSRRTELTDTQYF,TGCGCCAGCAGCCGACGGACCGAGTTGACAGATACGCAGTATTTT
NA,many,TRBJ2-5,TRBV7-2,CASSFYREEETQYF,TGTGCCAGCAGCTTTTACAGGGAGGAGGAGACCCAGTACTTC
NA,few,TRBJ1-4,TRBV18,CASSLWRGMANEKLFF,TGTGCCAGCTCACTATGGCGGGGGATGGCTAATGAAAAACTGTTTTTT
NA,NA,TRBJ2-3,TRBV27,CASSRLGTSASTDTQYF,TGTGCCAGCAGTCGCCTAGGGACCAGCGCTAGCACAGATACGCAGTATTTT
NA,NA,TRBJ2-7,TRBV11-2,CASSVLRGFSYEQYF,TGTGCCAGCAGCGTTCTGAGGGGGTTCTCCTACGAGCAGTACTTC
TRBD1,NA,TRBJ2-3,TRBV7-2,CASSLRDSRTDTQYF,TGTGCCAGCAGCCTGAGGGACAGCCGCACAGATACGCAGTATTTT
NA,NA,TRBJ1-2,TRBV5-1,CASSLGTSGDYGYTF,TGCGCCAGCAGCTTGGGTACGTCAGGGGACTATGGCTACACCTTC
NA,few,TRBJ2-1,TRBV3-1,CASSQDWTSSYNEQFF,TGTGCCAGCAGCCAAGATTGGACGAGCTCCTACAATGAGCAGTTCTTC
NA,NA,TRBJ1-6,TRBV20-1,CSARGASLHSPLHF,TGCAGTGCTAGGGGCGCCTCTCTACATTCACCCCTCCACTTT
NA,NA,TRBJ1-2,TRBV20-1,CSAMRQTIYGYTF,TGCAGTGCTATGAGACAGACGATCTATGGCTACACCTTC
TRBD2,NA,TRBJ2-3,TRBV14,CASSLHPGLAGGRGQYF,TGTGCCAGCAGCCTACATCCGGGACTAGCGGGGGGACGGGGGCAGTATTTT
NA,NA,TRBJ2-5,TRBV7-2,CASSLRAPGHQETQYF,TGTGCCAGCAGCTTGAGGGCGCCGGGCCATCAAGAGACCCAGTACTTC
NA,NA,TRBJ2-1,TRBV6-6,CASRRSTNNEQFF,TGTGCCAGCAGACGATCCACAAACAATGAGCAGTTCTTC